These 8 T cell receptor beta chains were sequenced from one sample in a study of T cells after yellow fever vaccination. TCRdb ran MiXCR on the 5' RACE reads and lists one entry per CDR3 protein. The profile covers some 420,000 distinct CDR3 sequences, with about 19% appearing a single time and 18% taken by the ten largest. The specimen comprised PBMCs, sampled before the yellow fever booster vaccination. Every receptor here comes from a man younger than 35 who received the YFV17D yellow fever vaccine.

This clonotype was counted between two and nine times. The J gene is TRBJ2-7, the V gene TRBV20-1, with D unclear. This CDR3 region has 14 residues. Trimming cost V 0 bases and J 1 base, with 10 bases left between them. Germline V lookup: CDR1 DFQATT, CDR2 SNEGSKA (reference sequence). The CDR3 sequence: CSARDPLKSYEQYV. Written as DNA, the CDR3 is TGCAGTGCTAGAGATCCCTTAAAATCCTACGAGCAGTACGTC.

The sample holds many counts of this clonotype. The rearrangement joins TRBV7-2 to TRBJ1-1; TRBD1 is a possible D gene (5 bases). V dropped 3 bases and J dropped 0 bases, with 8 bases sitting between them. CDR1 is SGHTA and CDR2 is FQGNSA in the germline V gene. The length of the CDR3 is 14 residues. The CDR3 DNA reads TGTGCCAGCAGCTTTACAGGTATGAACACTGAAGCTTTCTTT. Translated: CASSFTGMNTEAFF.

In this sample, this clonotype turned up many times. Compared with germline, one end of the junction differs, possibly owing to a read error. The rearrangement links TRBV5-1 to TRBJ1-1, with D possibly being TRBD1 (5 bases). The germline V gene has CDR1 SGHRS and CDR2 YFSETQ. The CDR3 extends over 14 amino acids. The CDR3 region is CASSLRGTNTEAFF. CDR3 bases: TGTGCCAGCAGCCTCCGGGGGACCAACACTGAAGCTTTCTTT.

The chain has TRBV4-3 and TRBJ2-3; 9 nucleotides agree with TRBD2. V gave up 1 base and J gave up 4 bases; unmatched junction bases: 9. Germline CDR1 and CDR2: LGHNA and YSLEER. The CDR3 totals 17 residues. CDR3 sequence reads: CASSQAFSSGVPDTQYF. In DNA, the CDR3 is TGCGCCAGCAGCCAAGCTTTTTCTAGCGGGGTCCCAGATACGCAGTATTTT.

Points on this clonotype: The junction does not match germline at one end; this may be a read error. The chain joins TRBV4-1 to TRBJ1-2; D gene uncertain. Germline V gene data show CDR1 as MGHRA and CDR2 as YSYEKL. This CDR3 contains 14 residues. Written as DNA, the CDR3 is TGCGCCAGCAGTCAAGGGCGGGCTAACTATGGCTACACCTTC. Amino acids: CASSQGRANYGYTF.

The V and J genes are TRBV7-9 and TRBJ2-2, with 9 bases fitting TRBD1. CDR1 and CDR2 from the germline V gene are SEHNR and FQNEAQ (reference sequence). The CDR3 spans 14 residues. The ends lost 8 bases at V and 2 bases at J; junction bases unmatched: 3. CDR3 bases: TGTGCCAGCGGGGACAGGGTAAACACCGGGGAGCTGTTTTTT. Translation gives CASGDRVNTGELFF.

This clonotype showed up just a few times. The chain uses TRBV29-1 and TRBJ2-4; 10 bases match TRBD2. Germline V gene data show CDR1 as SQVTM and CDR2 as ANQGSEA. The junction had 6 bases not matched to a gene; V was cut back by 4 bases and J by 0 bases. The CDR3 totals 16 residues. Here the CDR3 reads CSVVAGGPLAKNIQYF. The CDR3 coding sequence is TGCAGCGTTGTAGCGGGGGGCCCCTTAGCCAAAAACATTCAGTACTTC.

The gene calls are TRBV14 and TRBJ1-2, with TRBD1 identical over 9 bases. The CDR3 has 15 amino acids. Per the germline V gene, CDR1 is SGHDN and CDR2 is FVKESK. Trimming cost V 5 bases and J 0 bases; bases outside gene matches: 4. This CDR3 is CASSRTGVANYGYTF. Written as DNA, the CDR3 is TGTGCCAGCAGCAGGACAGGGGTTGCTAACTATGGCTACACCTTC. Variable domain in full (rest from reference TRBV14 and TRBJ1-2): EAGVTQFPSHSVIEKGQTVTLRCDPISGHDNLYWYRRVMGKEIKFLLHFVKESKQDESGMPNNRFLAERTGGTYSTLKVQPAELEDSGVYFCASSRTGVANYGYTFGSGTRLTVV.